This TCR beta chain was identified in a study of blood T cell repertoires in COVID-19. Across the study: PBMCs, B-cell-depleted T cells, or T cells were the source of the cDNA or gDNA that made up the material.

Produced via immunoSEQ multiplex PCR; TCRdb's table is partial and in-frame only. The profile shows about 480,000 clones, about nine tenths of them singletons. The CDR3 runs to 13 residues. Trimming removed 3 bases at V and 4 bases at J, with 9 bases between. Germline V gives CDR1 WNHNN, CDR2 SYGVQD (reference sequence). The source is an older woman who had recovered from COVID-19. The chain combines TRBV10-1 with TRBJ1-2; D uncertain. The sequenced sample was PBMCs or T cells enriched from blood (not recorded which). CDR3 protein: CASSENRFYGYTF. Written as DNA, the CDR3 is TGCGCCAGCAGTGAAAACAGATTCTATGGCTACACCTTC.